One T cell receptor (beta chain) is described in this entry. Its matching antigen is unknown. This specimen comes from a study of CXCR3-negative and CXCR3-positive naive CD8 T cells. Turning to the study itself: The total count of TRB reads reached around 130 million, and each library contributed about 1.5 +/- 0.3 million.

The germline gives CDR1 MNHEY, CDR2 SVGAGI. The CDR3 totals 17 residues. The TRB cDNA libraries were prepared by 5' RACE with UMI labels. Each CDR3 protein gets one entry in TCRdb, which reprocessed the 5' RACE reads and gives no DNA. This table holds over 100,000 distinct CDR3 sequences. Points from the study as a whole: CXCR3-positive naive cells had more hydrophobic TRB CDR3s than CXCR3-negative naive cells. Memory, not naive, CXCR3-negative and CXCR3-positive cells differed in TRBV-TRBJ usage. Diversity proved comparably high across both naive subsets and much lower in memory CD8+ cells.

The genes are TRBV6-5 and TRBJ2-2; TCRdb proposes TRBD1, but this gene call is untestable without DNA. The sample comprised naive CXCR3+ CD8+ T cells from blood. As for subset: CD45RO-CCR7+CD27+CD95- naive CD8+ T cells expressing CXCR3 (TNR3+). The receptor comes from a human donor in good health. Some clones in this sample may be carry-over from other donors' samples. CDR3 residues: CASSYSVRSGHTGELFF.